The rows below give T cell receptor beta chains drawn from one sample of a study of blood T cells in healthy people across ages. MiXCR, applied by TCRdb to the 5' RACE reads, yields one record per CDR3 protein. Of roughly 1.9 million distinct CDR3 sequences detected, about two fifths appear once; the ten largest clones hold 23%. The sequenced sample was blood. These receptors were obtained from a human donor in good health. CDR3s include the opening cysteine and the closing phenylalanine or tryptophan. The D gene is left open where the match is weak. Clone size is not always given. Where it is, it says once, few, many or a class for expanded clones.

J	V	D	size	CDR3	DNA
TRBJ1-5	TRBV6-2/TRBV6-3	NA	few	CASSYTKSGELKDKPQHF	TGTGCCAGCAGTTACACCAAGTCGGGGGAATTAAAGGATAAGCCCCAGCATTTT
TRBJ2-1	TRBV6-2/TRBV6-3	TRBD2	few	CASRTSGSSYNEQFF	TGTGCCAGCAGGACGAGCGGGAGCTCCTACAATGAGCAGTTCTTC
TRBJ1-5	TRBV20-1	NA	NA	CSASGWEGRSNQPQHF	TGCAGTGCTAGTGGGTGGGAGGGACGGAGCAATCAGCCCCAGCATTTT
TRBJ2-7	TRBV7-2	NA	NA	CASSWTSRGIYEQYF	TGTGCCAGCAGCTGGACTAGCAGGGGGATCTACGAGCAGTACTTC
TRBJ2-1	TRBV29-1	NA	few	CSAIKVHNEQFF	TGCAGCGCTATCAAGGTCCATAATGAGCAGTTCTTC
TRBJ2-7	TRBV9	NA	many	CASSVSGNYNEQYF	TGTGCCAGCAGCGTGTCAGGGAACTACAATGAGCAGTACTTC
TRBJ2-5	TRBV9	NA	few	CASSPWGGLQETQYF	TGTGCCAGCAGCCCCTGGGGTGGACTCCAAGAGACCCAGTACTTC
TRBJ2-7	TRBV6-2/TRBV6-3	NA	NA	CASSLGRTALSYEQYF	TGTGCCAGCAGTCTCGGCCGGACAGCGCTCTCCTACGAGCAGTACTTC
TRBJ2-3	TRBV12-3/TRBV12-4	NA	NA	CASDGGIPTDTQYF	TGTGCCAGCGATGGGGGGATCCCCACAGATACGCAGTATTTT
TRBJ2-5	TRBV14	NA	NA	CASSQPRGAQGRETQYF	TGTGCCAGCAGCCAACCCCGGGGGGCGCAGGGACGCGAGACCCAGTACTTC
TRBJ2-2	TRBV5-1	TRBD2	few	CASISGTSGYTGELFF	TGCGCCAGCATCTCCGGGACTAGCGGCTACACCGGGGAGCTGTTTTTT
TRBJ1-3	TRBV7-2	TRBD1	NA	CASSLGTGTGNTIYF	TGTGCCAGCAGCTTGGGGACAGGGACTGGAAACACCATATATTTT
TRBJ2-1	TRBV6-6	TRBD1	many	CATGQGNNEQFF	TGTGCCACAGGACAGGGGAACAATGAGCAGTTCTTC
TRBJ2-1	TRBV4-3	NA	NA	CASSQVLGTYNEQFF	TGCGCCAGCAGCCAAGTTTTGGGTACCTACAATGAGCAGTTCTTC
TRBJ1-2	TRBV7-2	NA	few	CASSLGGGRYGYTF	TGTGCCAGCAGCTTAGGCGGAGGGCGATATGGCTACACCTTC
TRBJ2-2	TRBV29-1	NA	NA	CSTGRGTTGELFF	TGCAGCACCGGTCGGGGGACGACCGGGGAGCTGTTTTTT
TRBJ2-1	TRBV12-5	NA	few	CASGSEFGIKFF	TGTGCTAGTGGTTCCGAATTCGGGATTAAGTTCTTC
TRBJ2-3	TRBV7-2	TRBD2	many	CASSLWPSGDTQYF	TGTGCCAGCAGCTTATGGCCTAGCGGCGACACGCAGTATTTT
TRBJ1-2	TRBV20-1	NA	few	CSARDRVLGQHGYTF	TGCAGCGCTAGAGATCGGGTTTTAGGGCAGCATGGCTACACCTTC
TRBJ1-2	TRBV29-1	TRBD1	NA	CSVEDGGQKYGYTF	TGCAGCGTTGAAGATGGGGGACAGAAGTATGGCTACACCTTC
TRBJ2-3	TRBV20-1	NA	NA	CSARDFRGSTDTQYF	TGCAGTGCTAGAGATTTCCGAGGTAGCACAGATACGCAGTATTTT
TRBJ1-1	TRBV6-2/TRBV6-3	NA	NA	CASSPQRTGNTEAFF	TGTGCCAGCAGTCCCCAAAGGACGGGGAACACTGAAGCTTTCTTT
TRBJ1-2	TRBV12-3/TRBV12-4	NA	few	CASSFGSGRYGYTF	TGTGCCAGCAGTTTTGGGTCAGGAAGGTATGGCTACACCTTC
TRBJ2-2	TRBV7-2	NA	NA	CASSLALGPNTGELFF	TGTGCCAGCAGCTTAGCCTTAGGTCCCAACACCGGGGAGCTGTTTTTT
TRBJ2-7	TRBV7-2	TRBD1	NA	CASSSPAFQGDLIYEQYF	TGTGCCAGCAGCTCCCCAGCTTTTCAGGGGGACCTTATCTACGAGCAGTACTTC
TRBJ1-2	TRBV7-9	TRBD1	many	CASRDRDGYTF	TGTGCCAGCAGGGACAGGGATGGCTACACCTTC
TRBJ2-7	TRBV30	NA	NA	CAWGISPYEQYF	TGTGCCTGGGGGATATCCCCCTACGAGCAGTACTTC
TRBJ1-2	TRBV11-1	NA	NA	CASSLGLRDLEGYTF	TGTGCCAGCAGCTTAGGATTACGGGATTTGGAGGGCTACACCTTC